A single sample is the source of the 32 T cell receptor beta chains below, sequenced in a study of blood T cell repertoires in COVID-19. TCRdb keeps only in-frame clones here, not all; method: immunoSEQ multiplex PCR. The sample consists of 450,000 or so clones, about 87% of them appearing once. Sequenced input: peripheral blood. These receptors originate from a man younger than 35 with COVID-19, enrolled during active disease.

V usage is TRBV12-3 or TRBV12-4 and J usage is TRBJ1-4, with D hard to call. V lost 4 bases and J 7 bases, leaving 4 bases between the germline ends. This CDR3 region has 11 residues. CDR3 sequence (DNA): TGTGCCAGCAGTTCGGTTGAAAAACTGTTTTTT. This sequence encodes CASSSVEKLFF.

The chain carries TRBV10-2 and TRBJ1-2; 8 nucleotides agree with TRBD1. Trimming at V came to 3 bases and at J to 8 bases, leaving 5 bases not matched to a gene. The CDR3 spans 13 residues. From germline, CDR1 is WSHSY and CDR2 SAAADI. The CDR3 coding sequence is TGCGCCAGCAGTGACACAGGGGGAGACGGCTACACCTTC. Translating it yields CASSDTGGDGYTF.

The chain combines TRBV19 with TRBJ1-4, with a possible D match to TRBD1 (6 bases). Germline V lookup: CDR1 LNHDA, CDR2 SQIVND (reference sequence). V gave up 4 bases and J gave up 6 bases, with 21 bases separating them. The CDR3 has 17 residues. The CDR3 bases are TGTGCCAGTAGTACAACTTTAACAGGGAGCAGCGATGAAAAACTGTTTTTT. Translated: CASSTTLTGSSDEKLFF.

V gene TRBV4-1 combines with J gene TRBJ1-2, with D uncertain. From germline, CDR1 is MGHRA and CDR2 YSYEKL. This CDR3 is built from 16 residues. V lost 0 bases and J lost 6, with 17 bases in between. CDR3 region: CASSQDVNRRGHGYTF. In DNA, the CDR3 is TGCGCCAGCAGCCAAGACGTTAATCGCAGAGGTCATGGCTACACCTTC.

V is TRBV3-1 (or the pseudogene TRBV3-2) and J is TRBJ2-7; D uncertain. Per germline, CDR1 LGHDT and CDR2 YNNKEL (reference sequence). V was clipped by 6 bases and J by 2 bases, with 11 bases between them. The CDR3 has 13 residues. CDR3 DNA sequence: TGTGCCAGCAGGCTAGTTATACCCTACGAGCAGTACTTC. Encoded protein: CASRLVIPYEQYF.

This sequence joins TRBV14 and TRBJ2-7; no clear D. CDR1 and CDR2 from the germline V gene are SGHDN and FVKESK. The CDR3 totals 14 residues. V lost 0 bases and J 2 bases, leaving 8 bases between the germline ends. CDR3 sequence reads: CASSQEYQTYEQYF. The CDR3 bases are TGTGCCAGCAGCCAAGAGTACCAGACCTACGAGCAGTACTTC.

The CDR3 DNA reads as TGTGCCAGCAACCCCCTGGCCACAGCCTACAATGAGCAGTTCTTC. Its protein product is CASNPLATAYNEQFF. V is TRBV11-2 and J is TRBJ2-1; no clear D. The length of the CDR3 is 15 residues. Trimming shortened V by 7 bases and J by 2 bases, and 15 bases separated the two germline ends. Germline V lookup: CDR1 SGHAT, CDR2 FQNNGV.

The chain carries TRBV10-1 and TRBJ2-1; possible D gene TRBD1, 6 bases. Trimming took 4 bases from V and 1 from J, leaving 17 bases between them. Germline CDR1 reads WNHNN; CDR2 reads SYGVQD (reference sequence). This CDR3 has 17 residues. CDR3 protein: CASSADRGGRSYNEQFF. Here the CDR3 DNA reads TGCGCCAGCAGTGCGGACAGAGGGGGTAGGTCCTACAATGAGCAGTTCTTC.

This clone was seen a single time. This CDR3 reads CASSEINTQYF. The CDR3 nucleotides are TGTGCCAGCAGTGAAATAAATACGCAGTATTTT. The genes are TRBV25-1 and TRBJ2-3; D is undetermined. CDR1 is MGHDK, CDR2 SYGVNS, per germline. The CDR3 loop spans 11 amino acids. Deletions cut 2 bases from V and 7 bases from J, with 4 bases between.

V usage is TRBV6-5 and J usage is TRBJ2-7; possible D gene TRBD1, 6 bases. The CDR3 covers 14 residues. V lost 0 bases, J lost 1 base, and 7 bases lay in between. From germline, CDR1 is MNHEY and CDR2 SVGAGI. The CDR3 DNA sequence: TGTGCCAGCAGTTACTCCAGGGGTTCCTACGAGCAGTACTTC. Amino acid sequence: CASSYSRGSYEQYF.

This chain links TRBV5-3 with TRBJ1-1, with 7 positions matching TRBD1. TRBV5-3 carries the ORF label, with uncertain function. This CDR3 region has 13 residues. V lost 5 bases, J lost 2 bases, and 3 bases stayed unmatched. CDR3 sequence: CARSRQGNTEAFF. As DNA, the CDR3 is TGTGCCAGAAGTCGACAGGGTAACACTGAAGCTTTCTTT.

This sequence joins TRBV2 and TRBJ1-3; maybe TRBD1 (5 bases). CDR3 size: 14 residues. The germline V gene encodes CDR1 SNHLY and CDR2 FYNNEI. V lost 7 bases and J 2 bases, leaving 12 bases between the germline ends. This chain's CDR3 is CASTPGTAGNTIYF. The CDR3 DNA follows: TGTGCCAGCACTCCTGGGACTGCTGGAAACACCATATATTTT.

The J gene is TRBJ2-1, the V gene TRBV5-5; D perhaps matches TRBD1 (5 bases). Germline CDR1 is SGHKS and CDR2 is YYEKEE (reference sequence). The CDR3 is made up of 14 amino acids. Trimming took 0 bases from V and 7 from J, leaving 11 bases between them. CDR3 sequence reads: CASSLGVAGNEQFF. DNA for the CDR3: TGTGCCAGCAGCTTGGGAGTCGCAGGGAATGAGCAGTTCTTC. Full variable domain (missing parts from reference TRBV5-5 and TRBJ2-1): DAGVTQSPTHLIKTRGQQVTLRCSPISGHKSVSWYQQVLGQGPQFIFQYYEKEERGRGNFPDRFSARQFPNYSSELNVNALLLGDSALYLCASSLGVAGNEQFFGPGTRLTVL.

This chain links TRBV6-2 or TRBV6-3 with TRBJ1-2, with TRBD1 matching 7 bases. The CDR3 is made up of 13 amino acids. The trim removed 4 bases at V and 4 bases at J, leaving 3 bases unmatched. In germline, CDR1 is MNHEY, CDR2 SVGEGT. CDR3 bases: TGTGCCAGCAGTTCGGGGACAGTCTATGGCTACACCTTC. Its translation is CASSSGTVYGYTF.

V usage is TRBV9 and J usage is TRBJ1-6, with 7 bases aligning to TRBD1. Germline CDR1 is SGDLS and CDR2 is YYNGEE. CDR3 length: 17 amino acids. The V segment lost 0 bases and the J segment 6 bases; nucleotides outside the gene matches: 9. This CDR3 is CASSVDPRQGGNSPLHF. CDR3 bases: TGTGCCAGCAGCGTAGACCCTCGACAGGGTGGTAATTCACCCCTCCACTTT.

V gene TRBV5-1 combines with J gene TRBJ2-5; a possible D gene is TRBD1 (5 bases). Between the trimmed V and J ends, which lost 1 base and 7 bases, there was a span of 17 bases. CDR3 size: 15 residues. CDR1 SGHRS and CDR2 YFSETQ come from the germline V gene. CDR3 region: CASSLSLQVPATQYF. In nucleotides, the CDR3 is TGCGCCAGCAGCTTGTCGTTACAGGTCCCAGCGACCCAGTACTTC.

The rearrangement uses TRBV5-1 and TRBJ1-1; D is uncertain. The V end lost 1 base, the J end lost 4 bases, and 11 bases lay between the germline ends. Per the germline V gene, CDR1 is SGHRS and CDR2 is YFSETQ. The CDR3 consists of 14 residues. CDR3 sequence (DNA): TGCGCCAGCAGCTTGCCCTCCTCTCGCACTGAAGCTTTCTTT. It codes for CASSLPSSRTEAFF.

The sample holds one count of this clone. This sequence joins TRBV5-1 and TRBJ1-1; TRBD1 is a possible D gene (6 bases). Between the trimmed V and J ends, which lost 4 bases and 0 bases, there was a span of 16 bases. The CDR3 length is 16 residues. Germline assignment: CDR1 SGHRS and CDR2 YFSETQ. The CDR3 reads CASSAGTSTMNTEAFF. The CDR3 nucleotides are TGCGCCAGCAGCGCTGGGACAAGTACTATGAACACTGAAGCTTTCTTT.

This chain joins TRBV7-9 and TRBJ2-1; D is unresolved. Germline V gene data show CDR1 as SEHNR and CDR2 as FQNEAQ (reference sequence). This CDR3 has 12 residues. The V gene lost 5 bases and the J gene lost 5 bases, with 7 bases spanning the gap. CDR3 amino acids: CASSLTDNEQFF. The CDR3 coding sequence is TGTGCCAGCAGCCTAACAGACAATGAGCAGTTCTTC. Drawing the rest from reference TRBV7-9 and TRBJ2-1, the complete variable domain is DTGVSQNPRHKITKRGQNVTFRCDPISEHNRLYWYRQTLGQGPEFLTYFQNEAQLEKSRLLSDRFSAERPKGSFSTLEIQRTEQGDSAMYLCASSLTDNEQFFGPGTRLTVL.

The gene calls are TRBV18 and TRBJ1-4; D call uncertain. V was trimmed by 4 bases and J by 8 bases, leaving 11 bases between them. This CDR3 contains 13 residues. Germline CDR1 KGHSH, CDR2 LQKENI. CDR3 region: CASSRVNLEKLFF. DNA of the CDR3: TGTGCCAGCTCACGAGTAAATTTGGAAAAACTGTTTTTT.

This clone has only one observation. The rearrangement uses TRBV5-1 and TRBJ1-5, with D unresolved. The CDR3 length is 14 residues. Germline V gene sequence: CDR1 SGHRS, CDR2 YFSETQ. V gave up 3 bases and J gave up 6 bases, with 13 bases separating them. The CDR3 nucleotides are TGCGCCAGCAGCTCGGGCGGGTACGGTCAGCCCCAGCATTTT. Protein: CASSSGGYGQPQHF. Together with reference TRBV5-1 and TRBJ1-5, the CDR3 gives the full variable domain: KAGVTQTPRYLIKTRGQQVTLSCSPISGHRSVSWYQQTPGQGLQFLFEYFSETQRNKGNFPGRFSGRQFSNSRSEMNVSTLELGDSALYLCASSSGGYGQPQHFGDGTRLSIL.

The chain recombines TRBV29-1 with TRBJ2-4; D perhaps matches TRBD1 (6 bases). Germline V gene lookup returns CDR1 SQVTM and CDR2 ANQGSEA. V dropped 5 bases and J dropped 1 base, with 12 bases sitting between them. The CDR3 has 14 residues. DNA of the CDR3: TGCAGCGTTAGACCGCAGGGGGCCAAAAACATTCAGTACTTC. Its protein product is CSVRPQGAKNIQYF.

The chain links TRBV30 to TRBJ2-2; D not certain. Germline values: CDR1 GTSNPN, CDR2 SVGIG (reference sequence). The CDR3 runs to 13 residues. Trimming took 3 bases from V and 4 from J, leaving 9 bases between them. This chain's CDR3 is CAWRNPGTGELFF. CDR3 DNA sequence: TGTGCCTGGAGAAATCCGGGCACCGGGGAGCTGTTTTTT.

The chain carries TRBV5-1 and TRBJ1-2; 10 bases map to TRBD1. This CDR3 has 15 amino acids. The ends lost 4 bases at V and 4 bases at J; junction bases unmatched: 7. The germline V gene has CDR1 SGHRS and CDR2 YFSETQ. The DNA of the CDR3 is TGCGCCAGCAGCACGGGGACAGGGGCTGGCTATGGCTACACCTTC. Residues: CASSTGTGAGYGYTF.

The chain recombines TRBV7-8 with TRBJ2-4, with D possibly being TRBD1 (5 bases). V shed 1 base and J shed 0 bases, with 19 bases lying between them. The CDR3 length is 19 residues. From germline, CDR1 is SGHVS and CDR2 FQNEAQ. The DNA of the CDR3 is TGTGCCAGCAGCTTAGTTGGCAGGGATGTCCTTTTAGCCAAAAACATTCAGTACTTC. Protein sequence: CASSLVGRDVLLAKNIQYF. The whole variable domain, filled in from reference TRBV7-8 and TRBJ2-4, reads GAGVSQSPRYKVAKRGQDVALRCDPISGHVSLFWYQQALGQGPEFLTYFQNEAQLDKSGLPSDRFFAERPEGSVSTLKIQRTQQEDSAVYLCASSLVGRDVLLAKNIQYFGAGTRLSVL.

CDR3 residues: CASSLAYQETQYF. The CDR3 bases are TGTGCCAGCAGCTTAGCCTACCAAGAGACCCAGTACTTC. J is TRBJ2-5 and V is TRBV7-8; no clear D gene. The CDR3 is 13 amino acids. From germline, CDR1 is SGHVS and CDR2 FQNEAQ. The V end was cut by 0 bases, the J end by 0 bases, with 2 bases between.

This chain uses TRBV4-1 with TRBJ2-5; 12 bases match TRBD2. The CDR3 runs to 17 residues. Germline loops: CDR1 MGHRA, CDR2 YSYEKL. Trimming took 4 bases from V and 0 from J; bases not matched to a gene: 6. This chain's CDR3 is CASSRQTSGGYQETQYF. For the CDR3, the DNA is TGCGCCAGCAGCCGACAGACTAGCGGGGGCTACCAAGAGACCCAGTACTTC.

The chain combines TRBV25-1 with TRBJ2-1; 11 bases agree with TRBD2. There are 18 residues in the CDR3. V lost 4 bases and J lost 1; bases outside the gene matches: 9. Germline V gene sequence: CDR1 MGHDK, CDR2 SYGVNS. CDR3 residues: CASSGLRGTSGSYNEQFF. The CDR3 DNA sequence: TGTGCCAGCAGTGGGCTTAGGGGGACTAGCGGTTCCTACAATGAGCAGTTCTTC. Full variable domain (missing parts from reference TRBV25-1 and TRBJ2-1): EADIYQTPRYLVIGTGKKITLECSQTMGHDKMYWYQQDPGMELHLIHYSYGVNSTEKGDLSSESTVSRIRTEHFPLTLESARPSHTSQYLCASSGLRGTSGSYNEQFFGPGTRLTVL.

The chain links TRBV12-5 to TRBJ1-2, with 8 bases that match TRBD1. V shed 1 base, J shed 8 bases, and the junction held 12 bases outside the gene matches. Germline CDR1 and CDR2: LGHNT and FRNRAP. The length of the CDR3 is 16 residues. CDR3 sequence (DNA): TGTGCTAGTGGTTTGGGCCCCAACCGCAGGGGGCACGGCTACACCTTC. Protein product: CASGLGPNRRGHGYTF.

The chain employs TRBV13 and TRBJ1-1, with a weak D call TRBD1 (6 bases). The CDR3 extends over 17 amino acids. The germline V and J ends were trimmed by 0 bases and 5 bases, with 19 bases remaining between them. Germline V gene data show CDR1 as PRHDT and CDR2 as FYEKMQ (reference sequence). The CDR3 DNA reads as TGTGCCAGCAGCTTAGGAGGGGGGCGCAGGGGAGGGACTGAAGCTTTCTTT. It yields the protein CASSLGGGRRGGTEAFF. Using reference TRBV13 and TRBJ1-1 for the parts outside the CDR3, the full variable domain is AAGVIQSPRHLIKEKRETATLKCYPIPRHDTVYWYQQGPGQDPQFLISFYEKMQSDKGSIPDRFSAQQFSDYHSELNMSSLELGDSALYFCASSLGGGRRGGTEAFFGQGTRLTVV.

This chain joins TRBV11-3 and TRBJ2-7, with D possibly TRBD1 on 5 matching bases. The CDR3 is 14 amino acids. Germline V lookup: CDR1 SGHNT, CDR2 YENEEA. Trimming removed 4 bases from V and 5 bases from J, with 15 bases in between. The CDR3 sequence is CASSYFQGRDEQYF. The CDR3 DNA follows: TGTGCCAGCAGCTATTTCCAGGGCCGCGACGAGCAGTACTTC.

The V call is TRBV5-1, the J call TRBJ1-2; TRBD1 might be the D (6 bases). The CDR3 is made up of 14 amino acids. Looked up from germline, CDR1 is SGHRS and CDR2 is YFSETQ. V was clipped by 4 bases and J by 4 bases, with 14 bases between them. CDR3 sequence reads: CASSSGTTFYGYTF. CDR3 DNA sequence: TGCGCCAGCAGCAGCGGGACAACATTCTATGGCTACACCTTC.